Listed below are T cell receptor beta chains from one sample, sequenced in a study of patients and donors after allogeneic stem cell transplantation. TCRdb used MiXCR to reprocess the RT-PCR reads, holding one entry per CDR3 protein. The data contain approximately 150,000 distinct CDR3 sequences, 30% of them singletons. The sequencing sample was made of blood, either unsorted or a sorted T cell fraction (not recorded which). The receptor set was obtained from a human donor who was either an allogeneic HSCT recipient or a stem cell or donor lymphocyte infusion donor (not recorded which). It is not recorded whose cells these are; they may come from a transplant donor. Each CDR3 is given with its conserved first and last residue. The D gene is left open where the match is weak. For some rows the clone size is stated as once, few or many, or as a class when expanded; others skip it.

j_call d_call v_call clone_size cdr3_nt cdr3_aa
TRBJ2-1 TRBD1 TRBV29-1 few TGCAGCGTTGGACAGGGGGGTTACAATGAGCAGTTCTTC CSVGQGGYNEQFF
TRBJ2-5 - TRBV5-6 - TGTGCCAGCAGCTTGATTTGGCAGGGCCGGGAGACCCAGTACTTC CASSLIWQGRETQYF
TRBJ2-2 TRBD2 TRBV28 - TGTGCCGTATCGGGACTAGCCTACACCGGGGAGCTGTTTTTT CAVSGLAYTGELFF
TRBJ2-7 - TRBV3-1 - TGTGCCAGCAGCCAAGAGCTGGAACTAAACGAGCAGTACTTC CASSQELELNEQYF
TRBJ2-3 - TRBV20-1 - TGCAGTCCTCGGCTCGGCACAGATACGCAGTATTTT CSPRLGTDTQYF
TRBJ2-7 TRBD2 TRBV6-2/TRBV6-3 few TGTGCCAGCAGAACCGGGACTAGTCTCTACGAGCAGTACTTC CASRTGTSLYEQYF
TRBJ2-7 - TRBV4-3 once TGCGCCAGCAGCCATCGTCTAGGGAACGAGCAGTACTTC CASSHRLGNEQYF
TRBJ2-1 TRBD2 TRBV9 - TGTGCCAGCAGCGTGGCGGGAGCGGGCTACAATGAGCAGTTCTTC CASSVAGAGYNEQFF
TRBJ1-5 - TRBV6-2/TRBV6-3 - TGTGCCAGCAGTTACTCCTACAGAGGCAATCAGCCCCAGCATTTT CASSYSYRGNQPQHF
TRBJ1-5 - TRBV5-5 few TGTGCCAGCAGCCTCAGGGATCAGCCCCAGCATTTT CASSLRDQPQHF
TRBJ2-7 - TRBV18 few TGTGCCAGCTCACCCGCCCCGTTTTACGAGCAGTACTTC CASSPAPFYEQYF
TRBJ2-2 - TRBV5-1 few TGCGCCAGCAGCTTGGCCGGTGGAGGGGAGCTGTTTTTT CASSLAGGGELFF
TRBJ2-5 - TRBV12-3/TRBV12-4 - TGTGCCAGCAGTTTAAGTGCGGGTGGTAGCTACTTC CASSLSAGGSYF
TRBJ2-1 TRBD2 TRBV5-1 once TGCGCCAGCAGCGGGAAGACTAGCGGGAGGGTACATGAGCAGTTCTTC CASSGKTSGRVHEQFF
TRBJ1-5 TRBD1 TRBV28 few TGTGCCAGCACTTCAACAGGGGGCGGGTTCAATCAGCCCCAGCATTTT CASTSTGGGFNQPQHF
TRBJ1-5 - TRBV4-2 few TGTGCCAGCAGCCAAGATCCAGGGACGGATAATCAGCCCCAGCATTTT CASSQDPGTDNQPQHF
TRBJ1-6 TRBD1 TRBV6-2/TRBV6-3 few TGTGCCAGCAGTACGACAGGGGGGATTTCACCCCTCCACTTT CASSTTGGISPLHF
TRBJ2-3 TRBD1 TRBV9 - TGTGCCAGCAGCCCCCGACAGGGCACCCACACAGATACGCAGTATTTT CASSPRQGTHTDTQYF
TRBJ2-1 - TRBV11-2 few TGTGCCAGCAGCTTAGGCGAGGACAATGAGCAGTTCTTC CASSLGEDNEQFF
TRBJ2-1 - TRBV20-1 few TGCAGTGCTAGAGATCGTGGGCCGGGATCCTGGGACAATGAGCAGTTCTTC CSARDRGPGSWDNEQFF
TRBJ1-1 - TRBV29-1 many TGCAGCGTGGTAGGGAGACAAGCTTTCTTT CSVVGRQAFF
TRBJ2-5 TRBD2 TRBV10-3 - TGTGCCACCGGACTAGCGGGAGAAGAGACCCAGTACTTC CATGLAGEETQYF
TRBJ2-7 - TRBV20-1 - TGCAGTGCTAGAGGACCCGGGACCCTTGGGGACGAGCAGTACTTC CSARGPGTLGDEQYF
TRBJ2-7 TRBD1 TRBV29-1 few TGCAGCGTTGAATTTTGGGACAGGGGGCAAAAGGGGTACGAGCAGTACTTC CSVEFWDRGQKGYEQYF